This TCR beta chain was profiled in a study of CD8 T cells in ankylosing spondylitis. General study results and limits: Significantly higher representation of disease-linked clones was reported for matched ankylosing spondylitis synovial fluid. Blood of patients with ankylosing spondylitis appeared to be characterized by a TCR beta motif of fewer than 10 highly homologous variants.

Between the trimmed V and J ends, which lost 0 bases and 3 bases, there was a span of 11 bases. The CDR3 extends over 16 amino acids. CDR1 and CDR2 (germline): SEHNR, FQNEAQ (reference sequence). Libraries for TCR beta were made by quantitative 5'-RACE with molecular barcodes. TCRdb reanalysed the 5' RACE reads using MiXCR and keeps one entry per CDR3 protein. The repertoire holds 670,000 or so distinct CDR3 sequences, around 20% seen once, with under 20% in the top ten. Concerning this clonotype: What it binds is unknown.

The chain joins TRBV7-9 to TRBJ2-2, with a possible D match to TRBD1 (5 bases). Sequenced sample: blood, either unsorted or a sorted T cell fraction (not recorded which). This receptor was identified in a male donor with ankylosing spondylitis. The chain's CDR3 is CASSLAQGADTGELFF. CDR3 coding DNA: TGTGCCAGCAGCTTAGCTCAGGGTGCGGACACCGGGGAGCTGTTTTTT.